This T cell receptor beta chain was retrieved from a study of cytomegalovirus exposure and HLA in healthy donors. Overall study context: Approximately 200 million T cells yielded 110 million or so unique TCR beta sequences in earlier analysis.

Germline V gives CDR1 MDHEN, CDR2 SYDVKM. This CDR3 has 14 residues. In the PCR, 60 Vbeta and 13 Jbeta primers were used. Sequenced by immunoSEQ multiplex PCR; TCRdb stores in-frame clones only, minus some. The data show 150,000 to 200,000 clones, with over 80% seen just once and 1.6% held by the top ten. A note on this clone: One end of the junction does not line up with germline, which may come from a read error.

The sequenced sample consisted of PBMCs. The TCR comes from a man aged 45 to 65 in good health and CMV-seronegative. J is TRBJ1-5 and V is TRBV28; D is unclear. The DNA for the CDR3 is TGTGCCAGCAGTTTAGTACAGTCCTATCAGGCCCAGCATTTT. Residues: CASSLVQSYQAQHF.